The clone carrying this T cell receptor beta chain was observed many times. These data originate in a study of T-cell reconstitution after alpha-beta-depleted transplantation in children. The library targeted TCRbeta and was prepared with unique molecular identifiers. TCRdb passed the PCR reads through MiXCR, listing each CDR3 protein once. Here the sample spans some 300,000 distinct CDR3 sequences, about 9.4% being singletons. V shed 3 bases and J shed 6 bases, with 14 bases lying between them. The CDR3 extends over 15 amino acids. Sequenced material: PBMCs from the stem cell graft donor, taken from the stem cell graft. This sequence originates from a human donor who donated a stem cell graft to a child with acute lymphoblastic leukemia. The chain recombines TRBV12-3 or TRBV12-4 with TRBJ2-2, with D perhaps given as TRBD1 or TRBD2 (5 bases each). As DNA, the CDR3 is TGTGCCAGCAGTTTGAGGGGCCTGGGGGCCGGGGAGCTGTTTTTT. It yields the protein CASSLRGLGAGELFF.